The 6 T cell receptor beta chains presented below share a single source sample, sequenced in a study of vaccination effects on CD4 cells after COVID-19. Ahead of sequencing, the ViraFEST assay grew antigen-specific CD4+ T cells using viral peptide pools. When around nine days of culture had elapsed, CD4+ T cells were isolated. Sometime from March through December 2020, the person acquired a SARS-CoV-2 infection that PCR confirmed. TCRdb's table, derived via immunoSEQ multiplex PCR, lists solely in-frame clones and lacks some. The profile covers roughly 24,000 clones, with more than 70% appearing a single time and around 17% taken by the ten largest. Which antigens these TCRs recognize remains unknown. Sequencing used CD4+ T cells from PBMCs cultured with SARS-CoV-2 spike peptides, obtained before COVID-19 vaccination. These receptor sequences come from a human donor who had a prior SARS-CoV-2 infection.

The V and J genes are TRBV29-1 and TRBJ1-1, with D possibly matching TRBD1 (5 bases). V was trimmed by 4 bases and J by 1 base, leaving 10 bases between them. From germline, CDR1 is SQVTM and CDR2 ANQGSEA. The CDR3 loop spans 13 amino acids. CDR3 amino acids: CSVGRDPNTEAFF. CDR3 nucleotide sequence: TGCAGCGTTGGTCGGGACCCGAACACTGAAGCTTTCTTT. Variable domain in full (rest from reference TRBV29-1 and TRBJ1-1): SAVISQKPSRDICQRGTSLTIQCQVDSQVTMMFWYRQQPGQSLTLIATANQGSEATYESGFVIDKFPISRPNLTFSTLTVSNMSPEDSSIYLCSVGRDPNTEAFFGQGTRLTVV.

This chain links TRBV7-3 with TRBJ2-5, with 9 bases identical to TRBD1. Germline V gene data show CDR1 as SGHTA and CDR2 as FQGTGA. Trimming took 5 bases from V and 4 from J; bases not matched to a gene: 2. The CDR3 is 13 residues long. The CDR3 loop reads CASSKGQGETQYF. CDR3 in DNA: TGTGCCAGCAGCAAGGGACAGGGAGAGACCCAGTACTTC.

This chain links TRBV3-1 (or the pseudogene TRBV3-2) with TRBJ2-3, with D uncertain. The V end lost 4 bases, the J end lost 3 bases, and 14 bases lay between the germline ends. The CDR3 runs to 15 residues. CDR1 and CDR2 (germline): LGHDT, YNNKEL (reference sequence). The CDR3 DNA follows: TGTGCCAGCAGCCTAACACCAGGCGTGACAGATACGCAGTATTTT. Encoded protein: CASSLTPGVTDTQYF.

This chain uses TRBV11-3 with TRBJ1-4; TRBD1 is a possible D gene (6 bases). The CDR3 is made up of 16 amino acids. From germline, CDR1 is SGHNT and CDR2 YENEEA. The V end lost 4 bases, the J end lost 6 bases, and 18 bases lay between the germline ends. The CDR3 sequence is CASSCRWGARDEKLFF. DNA of the CDR3: TGTGCCAGCAGCTGCCGTTGGGGGGCGAGGGATGAAAAACTGTTTTTT.

The chain's CDR3 is CASSPRGPETQYF. Written as DNA, the CDR3 is TGTGCCAGCTCACCACGGGGGCCGGAGACCCAGTACTTC. The chain joins TRBV18 to TRBJ2-5; a weak D match, TRBD1 (6 bases). V was shortened by 1 base and J by 5 bases, with 8 bases between the two germline ends. The CDR3 has 13 amino acids. The germline V gene encodes CDR1 KGHSH and CDR2 LQKENI.

The rearrangement uses TRBV4-2 and TRBJ2-3; 7 nucleotides align to TRBD2. V was pared by 1 base and J by 0 bases, with 10 bases of the junction left unmatched. Germline assignment: CDR1 LGHNA and CDR2 YNFKEQ. The length of the CDR3 is 18 residues. DNA of the CDR3: TGTGCCAGCAGCCAAGGCGTCTCTTTACTAGCGAGCACAGATACGCAGTATTTT. Its protein is CASSQGVSLLASTDTQYF.